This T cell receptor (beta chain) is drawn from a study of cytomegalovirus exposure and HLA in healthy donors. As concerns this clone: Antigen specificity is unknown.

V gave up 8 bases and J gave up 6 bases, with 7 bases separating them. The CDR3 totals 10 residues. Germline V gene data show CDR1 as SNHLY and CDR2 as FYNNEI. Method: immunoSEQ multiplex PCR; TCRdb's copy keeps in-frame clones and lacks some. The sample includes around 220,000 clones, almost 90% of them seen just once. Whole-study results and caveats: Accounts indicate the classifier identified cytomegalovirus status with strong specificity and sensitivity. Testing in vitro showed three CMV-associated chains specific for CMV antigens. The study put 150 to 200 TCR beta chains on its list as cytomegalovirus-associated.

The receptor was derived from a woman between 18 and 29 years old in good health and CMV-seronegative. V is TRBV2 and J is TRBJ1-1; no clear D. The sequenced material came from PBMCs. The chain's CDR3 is CASEESEAFF. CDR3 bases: TGTGCCAGCGAGGAGTCTGAAGCTTTCTTT.